Detailed here is one T cell receptor (beta chain). The junction had 12 bases not matched to a gene; V was cut back by 6 bases and J by 7 bases. In germline, CDR1 is MNHEY, CDR2 SMNVEV (reference sequence). This CDR3 contains 15 residues. The data stem from a study of PD-L1 blockade in urothelial cancer. Sequenced by immunoSEQ multiplex PCR; TCRdb stores in-frame clones only, minus some. The sample has some 60,000 clones; about 86% are singletons. This chain uses TRBV27 with TRBJ2-5, with 9 positions matching TRBD2. This specimen consisted of PBMCs, obtained around atezolizumab (anti-PD-L1) treatment. The sequence was collected from a man aged 45-65 years with urothelial cancer. The CDR3 coding sequence is TGTGCCAGCAGATCCTCACTAGCGGGCCATGGGACCCAGTACTTC. It specifies CASRSSLAGHGTQYF.